The 16 T cell receptor beta chains below all came from one sample that was sequenced in a study of siplizumab effects on memory and regulatory T cells. Sequencing used immunoSEQ multiplex PCR; TCRdb keeps in-frame clones, though not all of them. Counted here are some 100,000 clones, 92% occurring once; the ten biggest clones make up less than 0.85%. Sequencing was carried out using Tregs sorted from blood. The source is a human donor in good health.

V usage is TRBV19 and J usage is TRBJ2-5, with D perhaps matching TRBD1 (6 bases). The CDR3 totals 15 residues. V was shortened by 1 base and J by 1 base, with 10 bases between the two germline ends. CDR1 and CDR2 from the germline V gene are LNHDA and SQIVND (reference sequence). CDR3 region: CASSIGQGFQETQYF. The CDR3 coding sequence is TGTGCCAGTAGTATAGGGCAGGGGTTCCAAGAGACCCAGTACTTC.

The CDR3 loop is CSALNTEAFF. CDR3 DNA sequence: TGCAGTGCTTTGAACACTGAAGCTTTCTTT. The chain has TRBV20-1 and TRBJ1-1; D unresolved. The V end was cut by 5 bases, the J end by 0 bases, with 1 base between. CDR1 is DFQATT and CDR2 is SNEGSKA in the germline V gene (reference sequence). The CDR3 consists of 10 residues.

This chain connects TRBV28 to TRBJ2-5; D ambiguous. The CDR3 is 13 residues long. Trimming took 2 bases from V and 2 from J, leaving 6 bases between them. In germline, CDR1 is MDHEN, CDR2 SYDVKM. CDR3 coding DNA: TGTGCCAGCAGTTTAGGGCAGCAAGAGACCCAGTACTTC. Protein sequence: CASSLGQQETQYF.

The chain has TRBV28 and TRBJ1-5; the D is unclear. The CDR3 spans 13 residues. With 4 bases removed from V and 7 bases from J, the gap between germline ends came to 11 bases. From germline, CDR1 is MDHEN and CDR2 SYDVKM. CDR3 in amino acids: CASSSQGYQPQHF. The CDR3, as DNA: TGTGCCAGCAGTTCCCAAGGATACCAGCCCCAGCATTTT. Drawing the rest from reference TRBV28 and TRBJ1-5, the complete variable domain is DVKVTQSSRYLVKRTGEKVFLECVQDMDHENMFWYRQDPGLGLRLIYFSYDVKMKEKGDIPEGYSVSREKKERFSLILESASTNQTSMYLCASSSQGYQPQHFGDGTRLSIL.

This clone was counted a single time. The chain joins TRBV4-1 to TRBJ2-3; D not resolved. Germline V CDR1 and CDR2: MGHRA, YSYEKL. Between the trimmed V and J ends, which lost 4 bases and 7 bases, there was a span of 12 bases. The CDR3 extends over 13 amino acids. The CDR3 is CASSLPPANTQYF. In nucleotides, the CDR3 is TGCGCCAGCAGCCTCCCACCCGCCAATACGCAGTATTTT.

The rearrangement joins TRBV4-1 to TRBJ2-3; 9 nucleotides line up with TRBD2. Germline CDR1 and CDR2: MGHRA and YSYEKL. The CDR3 loop spans 19 amino acids. Trimming removed 4 bases from V and 4 bases from J; junction bases left unmatched: 18. The CDR3 sequence is CASSRTPVGREGHPDTQYF. The CDR3 region has the DNA TGCGCCAGCAGCCGCACCCCAGTCGGGCGGGAGGGCCACCCAGATACGCAGTATTTT.

The chain joins TRBV19 to TRBJ2-3; TRBD2 aligns across 7 bases. The CDR3 length is 14 residues. CDR1 and CDR2 from the germline V gene are LNHDA and SQIVND (reference sequence). Unmatched junction bases numbered 8, after V lost 5 bases and J lost 6 bases. The CDR3, as DNA: TGTGCCAGTAGTTTCAGCGGGATGCGGGATACGCAGTATTTT. This gives the protein CASSFSGMRDTQYF.

Only one count was recorded for this clone. The rearrangement links TRBV18 to TRBJ2-3; D unclear. Germline CDR1 KGHSH, CDR2 LQKENI. There are 12 residues in the CDR3. Trimming took 3 bases from V and 11 from J, leaving 12 bases between them. The CDR3 sequence: CASSPIPGQQYF. The CDR3 DNA reads TGTGCCAGCTCACCCATTCCAGGCCAGCAGTATTTT.

The gene calls are TRBV5-1 and TRBJ1-2; 12 nucleotides agree with TRBD1. There are 13 residues in the CDR3. In germline, CDR1 is SGHRS, CDR2 YFSETQ. J lost 7 bases, V lost 4 bases, and 2 bases had no gene match. The CDR3 DNA reads as TGCGCCAGCAGCGGGGACAGGGGGCTTGGCTACACCTTC. This gives the protein CASSGDRGLGYTF.

The gene calls are TRBV11-3 and TRBJ2-1, with D possibly matching TRBD2 (6 bases). Trimming pared 3 bases from V and 8 bases from J, leaving 20 bases between. The CDR3 spans 16 residues. Germline CDR1 SGHNT, CDR2 YENEEA. CDR3 amino acids: CASSLEGTPPYHEQFF. As DNA, the CDR3 is TGTGCCAGCAGCTTGGAGGGGACTCCTCCTTACCATGAGCAGTTCTTC.

The rearrangement joins TRBV5-4 to TRBJ2-5, with TRBD1 as a possible D gene (5 bases). The CDR3 runs 14 residues. CDR1 and CDR2 from the germline V gene are SGHNT and YYREEE (reference sequence). V was pared by 0 bases and J by 2 bases, with 8 bases between. The CDR3 here is CASSLGTLQETQYF. The CDR3 nucleotides are TGTGCCAGCAGCTTGGGGACATTACAAGAGACCCAGTACTTC.

This clone was seen a handful of times. J is TRBJ1-2 and V is TRBV7-9, with 7 bases fitting TRBD1. Germline trimming cut 5 bases from V and 4 bases from J; bases unmatched to any gene: 7. Germline V gives CDR1 SEHNR, CDR2 FQNEAQ (reference sequence). CDR3 length equals 14 residues. In DNA, the CDR3 is TGTGCCAGCAGCATACTCAACAGGGGCTATGGCTACACCTTC. It specifies CASSILNRGYGYTF.

V is TRBV6-5 and J is TRBJ1-1; perhaps TRBD1 as D (6 bases). CDR1 and CDR2 from the germline V gene are MNHEY and SVGAGI. There are 14 residues in the CDR3. Trimming stripped 6 bases from V and 1 base from J, with 12 bases between. The CDR3 is CASRRGQRNTEAFF. CDR3 DNA sequence: TGTGCCAGCAGGAGAGGACAGAGGAACACTGAAGCTTTCTTT.

The chain uses TRBV28 and TRBJ1-6, with a tentative D call TRBD1 (5 bases). Trimming stripped 3 bases from V and 5 bases from J, with 11 bases between. This CDR3 has 15 amino acids. Germline V gene sequence: CDR1 MDHEN, CDR2 SYDVKM. The CDR3 coding sequence is TGTGCCAGCAGTTTTTCGGGGCTAAATAATTCACCCCTCCACTTT. This encodes CASSFSGLNNSPLHF.

The gene calls are TRBV11-2 and TRBJ2-1; D is ambiguous. Per germline, CDR1 SGHAT and CDR2 FQNNGV. Trimming pared 0 bases from V and 6 bases from J, leaving 3 bases between. The CDR3 sequence is 12 residues long. The DNA of the CDR3 is TGTGCCAGCAGCTTAGATCCCAATGAGCAGTTCTTC. Translated, it gives CASSLDPNEQFF. The variable domain in full, completed from reference TRBV11-2 and TRBJ2-1, reads EAGVAQSPRYKIIEKRQSVAFWCNPISGHATLYWYQQILGQGPKLLIQFQNNGVVDDSQLPKDRFSAERLKGVDSTLKIQPAKLEDSAVYLCASSLDPNEQFFGPGTRLTVL.

The V gene is TRBV7-2, the J gene TRBJ2-7; no clear D. CDR3 length equals 14 residues. Per germline, CDR1 SGHTA and CDR2 FQGNSA. Trimming took off 1 base at V and 3 bases at J, with 10 bases between the two ends. CDR3 in DNA: TGTGCCAGCAGCTTAGGGTATGGATTCTACGAGCAGTACTTC. As protein: CASSLGYGFYEQYF.